This record looks at one T cell receptor (beta chain) sequence and its context. Its antigen is not identified. One end of the junction fails to match germline, which may point to a read error. The sample is drawn from a study of early T cells in non-severe SARS-CoV-2 infection. Study in general: Sequencing input comprised bulk RNA from unsorted whole blood; chain pairing was not available. Overall study findings and caveats: Private and CD4 specificities were missed by VDJdb matching, skewed to anti-spike CD8.

Germline V gives CDR1 DFQATT, CDR2 SNEGSKA (reference sequence). The CDR3 contains 10 residues. Each single cDNA molecule received a unique molecular identifier. TCRdb recomputed calls from the 5' RACE reads with MiXCR, one row per CDR3 protein. The sample yields around 100,000 distinct CDR3 sequences, around 14% seen once. The V call is TRBV20-1, the J call TRBJ1-1; TRBD1 is a possible D gene (5 bases). The sample was whole blood. The TCR sequence derives from an adult who was a healthcare worker with PCR-confirmed SARS-CoV-2 infection or an uninfected control (not recorded which). CDR3 in DNA: TGCTGTGCTAGGGACTGGGAAGCTTTCTTT. As protein: CCARDWEAFF.